Sequencing of this T cell receptor (beta chain) was carried out in a study of regulatory and conventional T cells in RAG deficiency. The study, taken as a whole, reports: In Omenn syndrome, Treg and Tconv repertoires overlapped >90%. Control T-cell subsets had markedly higher Shannon entropy and lower Simpson indices than RAG-deficient patients. Compared with controls, unique Treg TCR beta sequences dropped approximately 100-fold in Omenn syndrome and CID/AS.

The germline gives CDR1 LNHDA, CDR2 SQIVND (reference sequence). V was cut by 5 bases and J by 5 bases, with 12 bases left in between. The CDR3 has 13 amino acids. Clones were sequenced by immunoSEQ multiplex PCR, and TCRdb holds only the in-frame ones, with some missing. The table has about 10,000 clones, roughly 90% seen once. As concerns this clone: Its antigen is not known.

Regulatory T cells were sorted from blood as CD4+ CD25-high CD127-low cells. The same data also contributed to another study, on regulatory T cells. According to that study: Primers: 52 TRBV forward and 13 TRBJ reverse. Patient repertoires had restricted TRB V-J pairs and skewed V and J usage, most in Tregs.

This sequence joins TRBV19 and TRBJ2-5; D ambiguous. The sequence was collected from a human donor in good health. Sequencing was performed on Tregs sorted from blood. CDR3 nucleotide sequence: TGTGCCAGTAGTTGGGCGTCTGGGGAGACCCAGTACTTC. Its protein is CASSWASGETQYF. Combining the CDR3 with reference TRBV19 and TRBJ2-5 gives the whole variable domain DGGITQSPKYLFRKEGQNVTLSCEQNLNHDAMYWYRQDPGQGLRLIYYSQIVNDFQKGDIAEGYSVSREKKESFPLTVTSAQKNPTAFYLCASSWASGETQYFGPGTRLLVL.